This TCR beta chain was obtained from a study of blood T cell repertoires in COVID-19. Sequencing was performed with immunoSEQ multiplex PCR; in TCRdb, only in-frame clones are kept and a portion is missing. The table includes roughly 75,000 clones, around 85% detected once. J gave up 2 bases and V 3 bases, and 0 bases lay outside the gene matches. The CDR3 sequence is 14 residues long. The germline CDR1 and CDR2 sequences are SEHNR and FQNEAQ (reference sequence). J is TRBJ2-7 and V is TRBV7-9; TRBD2 aligns across 11 bases. The TCR originated in a man between 65 and 85 years old with acute or convalescent COVID-19. The sequencing input was peripheral blood. CDR3 nucleotide sequence: TGTGCCAGCAGCTTGGGACTAGCGGCCTACGAGCAGTACTTC. It encodes CASSLGLAAYEQYF.